This T cell receptor beta chain was recovered during a study of T cell repertoires in cytomegalovirus infection. Study outcomes and limitations: HLA-C-restricted TCR beta clonotypes specific for CMV led the ex vivo response.

With regard to this clonotype: Its antigen is undetermined.

TCRdb re-called the reads with MiXCR, one entry per CDR3 protein. The sample contains under 150,000 distinct CDR3 sequences, roughly a quarter of which appear only once. The CDR3 is 14 residues long. The germline V gene encodes CDR1 GTSNPN and CDR2 SVGIG (reference sequence). Germline trimming cut 3 bases from V and 11 bases from J; bases unmatched to any gene: 10. This sequence was found in a human donor in good health (CMV status not recorded). Some clones in this sample may be carry-over from other donors' samples. What was sequenced was PBMCs, sequenced either directly or after in vitro stimulation (not recorded which). The chain combines TRBV30 with TRBJ1-6; 7 bases map to TRBD1. CDR3 protein: CAWREQGRTAPLHF. In DNA, the CDR3 is TGTGCCTGGAGGGAACAGGGGAGAACGGCACCCCTCCACTTT.